Many counts were recorded for the clone carrying this T cell receptor beta chain. Its antigen is unidentified. This record belongs to a study of blood T cells in healthy people across ages. Study findings and constraints: PBMCs were not sorted, which prevented a conclusive comparison of naive versus antigen-experienced cells.

The germline V and J ends were trimmed by 3 bases and 6 bases, with 10 bases remaining between them. Germline V CDR1 and CDR2: SGHKS, YYEKEE (reference sequence). CDR3 length: 12 residues. Using a J-beta primer mix together with a sample-barcoded 5' primer, a second PCR was run for roughly 6 to 12 cycles. TCRdb fed the 5' RACE reads into MiXCR, producing one record per CDR3 protein. The sample consists of around 1.5 million distinct CDR3 sequences, roughly a third of them appearing once. Sequencing input: blood. The source is a woman in her twenties or thirties in good health. The chain employs TRBV5-5 and TRBJ2-7; no clear D gene. The CDR3, as DNA: TGTGCCAGCAGCTCCGCCGGCCTCGAGCAGTACTTC. It is translated as CASSSAGLEQYF.